What follows are 5 T cell receptor beta chains derived from one specimen sequenced in a study of identical twins (dated by TCRdb to between 2015 and 2016). The library was prepared using 5' RACE. The sequencer was an Illumina HiSeq 2000. In TCRdb, the public reads were trimmed at Q25 with fastp and aligned with MiXCR, with productive beta chains retained. Each CDR3 protein appears once, grouped with its most common genes and DNA. In this sample the table shows a few hundred thousand distinct CDR3 sequences, approximately 13% of which occur a single time. The ten largest make up about 7% of the sample. The same specimen was also included in a second study, on yellow fever vaccine responses in identical twins.

The specimen sequenced was CD8+ T cells sorted from blood. These receptors all come from a woman under 30 in good health.

The gene calls are TRBV5-1 and TRBJ2-2; TRBD1 is a possible D gene (5 bases). The V gene lost 1 base and the J gene lost 0 bases, with 10 bases spanning the gap. This CDR3 spans 16 amino acids. Germline CDR1 and CDR2: SGHRS and YFSETQ. CDR3 residues: CASSLFDSANTGELFF. DNA of the CDR3: TGCGCCAGCAGCTTGTTCGACAGCGCGAACACCGGGGAGCTGTTTTTT.

This clonotype was detected a few times. The J gene is TRBJ2-2, the V gene TRBV27; 11 bases align to TRBD2. V shed 4 bases and J 0 bases; nucleotides not matched to a gene: 7. CDR1 MNHEY and CDR2 SMNVEV come from the germline V gene (reference sequence). The CDR3 runs 18 residues. As DNA, the CDR3 is TGTGCCAGCAGTTGGGGACCGGGACTAGCGGCGAACACCGGGGAGCTGTTTTTT. Translation gives CASSWGPGLAANTGELFF.

This clonotype has ten or more counts. The genes are TRBV10-3 and TRBJ2-1; 7 bases agree with TRBD1. The CDR3 sequence is 15 residues long. CDR1 is ENHRY, CDR2 SYGVKD, per germline. V lost 7 bases to trimming and J lost 5 bases; unmatched junction nucleotides: 11. The CDR3, as DNA: TGTGCCATCACCGAACTAGGGGGCCTTCACAATGAGCAGTTCTTC. Translation gives CAITELGGLHNEQFF.

V usage is TRBV27 and J usage is TRBJ2-1; 7 bases are a match to TRBD1. This CDR3 is 15 amino acids long. With V trimmed by 3 bases and J by 6 bases, 8 bases remained unmatched. The germline V gene has CDR1 MNHEY and CDR2 SMNVEV (reference sequence). CDR3 amino acids: CASSLSGPGGNEQFF. The DNA for the CDR3 is TGTGCCAGCAGTTTGTCGGGTCCAGGGGGCAATGAGCAGTTCTTC.

In its sample, this clonotype was seen a few times. The genes are TRBV6-1 and TRBJ2-5; D may correspond to TRBD1 or TRBD2 (6 bases each). The germline gives CDR1 MNHNS, CDR2 SASEGT. This CDR3 comprises 15 residues. Trimming removed 6 bases from V and 1 base from J, with 15 bases in between. CDR3 sequence: CASSSTGGSQETQYF. The CDR3 coding sequence is TGTGCCAGCAGCTCAACCGGGGGCAGCCAAGAGACCCAGTACTTC.